One and the same sample provided the 7 T cell receptor beta chains below, sequenced in a study of T cell repertoires in cytomegalovirus infection. TCRdb itself ran the reads through MiXCR, one entry per CDR3 protein. This table holds 400,000 to 600,000 distinct CDR3 sequences, approximately 40% found once. The antigens for these receptors are not known. Sequencing was performed on cultured PBMCs, taken from culture after CMV antigen stimulation. The receptors were gathered from a human donor in good health (CMV status not recorded). Some clones in this sample may be carry-over from other donors' samples.

This clonotype was picked up a small number of times. The V and J genes are TRBV7-2 and TRBJ1-5; D not certain. The CDR3 consists of 16 residues. Trimming took off 5 bases at V and 0 bases at J, with 14 bases between the two ends. The V gene's germline CDR1 is SGHTA and CDR2 FQGNSA. CDR3 DNA sequence: TGTGCCAGCAGCGACGTTTTGCAGGTTAGCAATCAGCCCCAGCATTTT. It specifies CASSDVLQVSNQPQHF.

V is TRBV12-5 and J is TRBJ2-5, with D unclear. Per germline, CDR1 LGHNT and CDR2 FRNRAP. The CDR3 runs 12 residues. V lost 0 bases and J 5 bases, leaving 4 bases between the germline ends. In DNA form, the CDR3 reads TGTGCTAGTGGTTTGGTACCGGAGACCCAGTACTTC. Amino acid sequence: CASGLVPETQYF.

In this sample, this clonotype turned up a few times. The CDR3 region has the DNA TGTGCCAGTAGGACGACAGGGCTCGGGCTCTCGGGCGGAAACACCATATATTTT. Amino acid sequence: CASRTTGLGLSGGNTIYF. The V gene is TRBV19, the J gene TRBJ1-3, with 7 bases lining up with TRBD1. Germline V gene sequence: CDR1 LNHDA, CDR2 SQIVND (reference sequence). CDR3 length: 18 amino acids. V was clipped by 6 bases and J by 4 bases; unmatched bases: 18.

The chain couples TRBV7-9 to TRBJ2-1; a possible D gene is TRBD1 (6 bases). The V end was cut by 1 base, the J end by 0 bases, with 10 bases between. CDR1 is SEHNR and CDR2 is FQNEAQ in the germline V gene (reference sequence). This CDR3 spans 16 amino acids. The CDR3 coding sequence is TGTGCCAGCAGCTTAGTGGGACAACACTCCTACAATGAGCAGTTCTTC. Protein product: CASSLVGQHSYNEQFF.

The rearrangement links TRBV6-6 to TRBJ1-5; 9 bases fit TRBD1. Germline CDR1 is MNHNY and CDR2 is SVGAGI (reference sequence). The CDR3 is 14 residues long. With 2 bases clipped from V and 7 bases from J, the junction kept 3 bases outside the gene matches. The CDR3 loop is CASSYGTGIQPQHF. The CDR3 coding sequence is TGTGCCAGCAGTTACGGGACAGGGATACAGCCCCAGCATTTT.

The J gene is TRBJ2-1, the V gene TRBV12-3 or TRBV12-4; D not resolved. CDR3 length: 14 residues. V was shortened by 7 bases and J by 6 bases, with 16 bases between the two germline ends. CDR3 sequence: CASTRTPVGNEQFF. The CDR3 bases are TGTGCCAGCACCCGGACCCCGGTGGGCAATGAGCAGTTCTTC.

This clonotype came up a few times. CDR3 in amino acids: CASSLAGGPHTQYF. The CDR3 DNA follows: TGTGCCAGCAGCTTAGCGGGAGGGCCGCATACGCAGTATTTT. J is TRBJ2-3 and V is TRBV7-2; 7 nucleotides agree with TRBD2. Losses at the gene ends were 0 bases for V and 7 bases for J; bases not matched to a gene: 4. In germline, CDR1 is SGHTA, CDR2 FQGNSA. CDR3 length: 14 amino acids.